This is a list of T cell receptor beta chains from one sample in a study of blood T cell repertoires in COVID-19. Profiling relied on immunoSEQ multiplex PCR, and the TCRdb table lists in-frame clones only, not all of them. The sample lists roughly 150,000 clones, around four fifths seen once, with about a tenth in the top ten. Source material: peripheral blood. The origin of the receptors is a human donor in a cohort sampled during active COVID-19. Each CDR3 is given with its conserved first and last residue. D genes are given only for firm matches. Clone size is given for some rows only: seen once, a few or many times, or a class if the clone is expanded.

V gene	clone size	J gene	D gene	CDR3 length	CDR3 protein	CDR3 DNA
TRBV18	-	TRBJ2-7	-	15	CASSPPGAKMDEQYF	TGTGCCAGCTCACCACCGGGGGCAAAGATGGACGAGCAGTACTTC
TRBV2	once	TRBJ1-1	-	10	CASGIGEAFF	TGTGCCAGCGGGATCGGGGAGGCTTTCTTT
TRBV18	-	TRBJ1-1	-	15	CASSPTKQAGTEAFF	TGTGCCAGCTCGCCCACGAAGCAAGCAGGGACTGAAGCTTTCTTT
TRBV27	-	TRBJ2-1	TRBD2	15	CASSSSTRSGGEQFF	TGTGCCAGCAGTTCATCGACTAGGTCGGGGGGGGAGCAGTTCTTC
TRBV6-4	-	TRBJ1-2	TRBD1	12	CATSTQGAGYTF	TGTGCCACCTCAACGCAGGGGGCTGGCTACACCTTC
TRBV6-5	-	TRBJ2-3	-	12	CASRTGTDTQYF	TGTGCCAGCCGGACAGGCACAGATACGCAGTATTTT
TRBV19	-	TRBJ2-5	-	13	CASRSGNQETQYF	TGTGCCAGCCGTAGCGGTAACCAAGAGACCCAGTACTTC
TRBV3-1/TRBV3-2	-	TRBJ2-1	TRBD1	14	CASGGDRGRNEQFF	TGTGCCAGCGGCGGGGACAGGGGGAGGAATGAGCAGTTCTTC
TRBV6-2/TRBV6-3	-	TRBJ2-7	TRBD1	16	CASSYTHWGTGGEQYF	TGTGCCAGCAGTTACACGCATTGGGGGACAGGCGGCGAGCAGTACTTC
TRBV7-9	-	TRBJ1-1	-	15	CASSLAREGGDEAFF	TGTGCCAGCAGCTTAGCTCGGGAGGGGGGAGATGAAGCTTTCTTT
TRBV7-3	once	TRBJ2-5	-	15	CASSLGGASGETQYF	TGTGCCAGCAGCTTAGGTGGGGCCTCCGGCGAGACCCAGTACTTC
TRBV7-2	-	TRBJ1-2	-	15	CASSLSQGLTDGYTF	TGTGCCAGCAGCTTAAGTCAGGGTCTGACGGACGGCTACACCTTC
TRBV28	few	TRBJ1-2	TRBD1	14	CASFSGGQGFGYTF	TGTGCCAGCTTTTCTGGGGGACAGGGGTTCGGCTACACCTTC
TRBV15	-	TRBJ2-1	TRBD2	15	CATQREGRAYNEQFF	TGTGCCACCCAGCGGGAGGGGAGGGCATACAATGAGCAGTTCTTC
TRBV4-1	-	TRBJ2-5	TRBD2	15	CASSQVGLAPETQYF	TGCGCCAGCAGCCAAGTCGGACTAGCACCAGAGACCCAGTACTTC
TRBV9	-	TRBJ2-1	TRBD2	14	CASSSGGPYNEQFF	TGTGCCAGCAGCTCGGGAGGGCCCTACAATGAGCAGTTCTTC
TRBV9	few	TRBJ2-2	TRBD2	17	CASSAAWAGGRTGELFF	TGTGCCAGCAGCGCCGCCTGGGCGGGGGGGCGAACCGGGGAGCTGTTTTTT
TRBV10-2	-	TRBJ2-2	-	16	CASSESGFSHTGELFF	TGCGCCAGCAGTGAGTCCGGGTTCTCCCACACCGGGGAGCTGTTTTTT
TRBV18	few	TRBJ1-1	-	14	CASSSAGLNTEAFF	TGTGCCAGCTCATCTGCAGGATTGAACACTGAAGCTTTCTTT
TRBV14	-	TRBJ1-6	-	14	CASSNKQGSSPLHF	TGTGCCAGCAGCAATAAACAGGGTTCTTCACCCCTCCACTTT
TRBV13	-	TRBJ2-1	-	15	CASSPRDRRGNEQFF	TGTGCCAGCAGCCCCAGGGACAGGCGGGGGAATGAGCAGTTCTTC
TRBV7-9	-	TRBJ2-3	-	14	CASSLSGSTDTQYF	TGTGCCAGCAGCTTATCCGGGAGCACAGATACGCAGTATTTT
TRBV28	-	TRBJ1-2	TRBD1	16	CASTPLDRRINYGYTF	TGTGCCAGCACCCCCCTGGACAGGCGAATAAACTATGGCTACACCTTC
TRBV5-1	-	TRBJ2-1	-	11	CASLSGTEQFF	TGCGCCAGCTTAAGCGGGACAGAGCAGTTCTTC
TRBV9	-	TRBJ2-1	-	15	CASSPGGGGYNEQFF	TGTGCCAGCAGCCCCGGAGGGGGAGGGTACAATGAGCAGTTCTTC
TRBV3-1/TRBV3-2	-	TRBJ2-3	TRBD2	18	CASSPGLAGASSTDTQYF	TGTGCCAGCAGCCCAGGACTAGCGGGGGCCTCGAGCACAGATACGCAGTATTTT
TRBV29-1	-	TRBJ1-2	TRBD1	13	CSVVGQGAWGYTF	TGCAGCGTTGTAGGGCAGGGGGCCTGGGGCTACACCTTC
TRBV4-3	-	TRBJ1-6	-	18	CASSQEAGLSSYNSPLHF	TGCGCCAGCAGCCAAGAGGCGGGGCTGAGCTCCTATAATTCACCCCTCCACTTT
TRBV7-2	-	TRBJ1-2	-	17	CASSYAAWSSRNYGYTF	TGTGCCAGCAGCTACGCGGCGTGGAGTTCCCGTAACTATGGCTACACCTTC
TRBV29-1	few	TRBJ2-7	-	14	CSVEYPGVSYEQYF	TGCAGCGTTGAATATCCAGGGGTATCCTACGAGCAGTACTTC
TRBV11-2	-	TRBJ1-1	TRBD1	15	CASSLLDRVGTEAFF	TGTGCCAGCAGCCTTCTTGACAGGGTTGGCACTGAAGCTTTCTTT
TRBV28	-	TRBJ1-5	-	15	CASSSAGVGNQPQHF	TGTGCCAGCAGTTCAGCAGGGGTGGGCAATCAGCCCCAGCATTTT
TRBV30	-	TRBJ2-1	TRBD1	14	CAWSVETGSNEQFF	TGTGCCTGGAGTGTGGAGACAGGGTCGAATGAGCAGTTCTTC
TRBV30	-	TRBJ2-2	TRBD1	15	CAWRLQGQGTGELFF	TGTGCCTGGCGCTTGCAGGGACAGGGCACCGGGGAGCTGTTTTTT